A single sample gave rise to the 30 T cell receptor beta chains below, sequenced in a study of blood T cells in healthy people across ages (dated by TCRdb to about 2015). The library relied on 5' RACE. The run used an Illumina HiSeq 2500. The second PCR ran for about 6 to 11 cycles and used a J-beta primer mix along with a sample-barcoded 5' primer. TCRdb reanalyzed the raw reads on its own, using fastp at Q25 for trimming and MiXCR for clone calling, and kept in-frame beta chains. A single entry per CDR3 protein holds the most common genes and DNA from its merged rows. In this sample the table shows approximately 760,000 distinct CDR3 sequences, 20% to 30% of which occur a single time. The ten most abundant clones make up roughly a tenth of the sample. This sample also appeared in a second study, on T cells of mothers and their children.

Sequencing was performed on blood. The receptors were sampled from a boy between 10 and 17 years old in good health.

This clonotype has just a few counts. The rearrangement joins TRBV12-3 or TRBV12-4 to TRBJ2-6; unclear D gene. The CDR3 is 14 amino acids. The germline V and J ends were trimmed by 3 bases and 0 bases, with 3 bases remaining between them. CDR3 bases: TGTGCCAGCAGTTTTCCCTCTGGGGCCAACGTCCTGACTTTC. It specifies CASSFPSGANVLTF.

A few counts support this clonotype. The chain recombines TRBV4-2 with TRBJ2-3; 9 nucleotides line up with TRBD2. The V segment lost 4 bases and the J segment 5 bases; nucleotides outside the gene matches: 13. The germline V gene encodes CDR1 LGHNA and CDR2 YNFKEQ. The CDR3 extends over 17 amino acids. The CDR3 nucleotides read TGTGCCAGCAGCCCATCCCTCGCGGGGGGGCCGGAAGATACGCAGTATTTT. Protein product: CASSPSLAGGPEDTQYF.

The chain uses TRBV4-2 and TRBJ2-5; 8 nucleotides agree with TRBD2. This CDR3 region has 14 residues. The germline CDR1 and CDR2 sequences are LGHNA and YNFKEQ. V trimming: 6 bases; J trimming: 5 bases; junction bases outside the gene matches: 8. The CDR3: CASRPTSGGETQYF. CDR3 coding DNA: TGTGCCAGCAGGCCCACTAGCGGCGGTGAGACCCAGTACTTC.

In its sample, this clonotype was seen a few times. The chain links TRBV5-5 to TRBJ2-5; no firm D call. Per the germline V gene, CDR1 is SGHKS and CDR2 is YYEKEE (reference sequence). Trimming removed 0 bases from V and 5 bases from J, with 8 bases in between. There are 13 residues in the CDR3. The CDR3: CASSLDLAETQYF. The DNA of the CDR3 is TGTGCCAGCAGCTTGGACCTGGCGGAGACCCAGTACTTC.

There are a few counts of this clonotype. The chain uses TRBV4-2 and TRBJ1-3, with D possibly being TRBD1 (6 bases). Germline V gene lookup returns CDR1 LGHNA and CDR2 YNFKEQ. The length of the CDR3 is 16 residues. Trimming took off 0 bases at V and 2 bases at J, with 11 bases between the two ends. The CDR3 here is CASSQDSGEPGNTIYF. In DNA form, the CDR3 reads TGTGCCAGCAGCCAAGATTCAGGGGAACCTGGAAACACCATATATTTT.

This clonotype was seen ten or more times. The genes are TRBV6-5 and TRBJ2-7, with no clear D. Trimming took off 2 bases at V and 2 bases at J, with 13 bases between the two ends. Germline assignment: CDR1 MNHEY and CDR2 SVGAGI. This CDR3 spans 15 amino acids. The CDR3 sequence is CASSYTWTDPYEQYF. CDR3 DNA: TGTGCCAGCAGTTACACCTGGACCGATCCCTACGAGCAGTACTTC.

The chain has TRBV19 and TRBJ2-1; a weak D match, TRBD2 (7 bases). Trimming took off 7 bases at V and 8 bases at J, with 12 bases between the two ends. Germline V gene sequence: CDR1 LNHDA, CDR2 SQIVND (reference sequence). This CDR3 region has 12 residues. CDR3 in DNA: TGTGCCAGTAATTGGCGGGGGCATGAGCAGTTCTTC. It encodes CASNWRGHEQFF.

In this sample, this clonotype turned up a few times. This CDR3 reads CSARQDTEAFF. CDR3 sequence (DNA): TGCAGTGCTAGACAAGACACTGAAGCTTTCTTT. This chain connects TRBV20-1 to TRBJ1-1, with unresolved D. The V end lost 2 bases, the J end lost 3 bases, and 4 bases lay between the germline ends. Germline loops: CDR1 DFQATT, CDR2 SNEGSKA (reference sequence). The CDR3 has 11 residues.

As for this clonotype: A much larger clone is a single base away; this may be a read error. The chain couples TRBV4-2 to TRBJ1-2; 10 nucleotides line up with TRBD1. The CDR3 totals 15 residues. Germline trimming cut 0 bases from V and 12 bases from J; bases unmatched to any gene: 10. From germline, CDR1 is LGHNA and CDR2 YNFKEQ. CDR3 sequence: CASSQDRTGGRGNTF. The DNA of the CDR3 is TGTGCCAGCAGCCAAGATAGGACAGGGGGTAGAGGCAACACCTTC.

The chain joins TRBV6-5 to TRBJ2-5, with TRBD1 matching 7 bases. The CDR3 runs 15 residues. After removal of 10 bases from V and 3 bases from J, the junction contained 14 bases not matched to a gene. Germline CDR1 MNHEY, CDR2 SVGAGI. The DNA of the CDR3 is TGTGCCAAGCCCCCCACAGGGGTGAGGGAAGAGACCCAGTACTTC. As protein: CAKPPTGVREETQYF.

This clonotype was detected a few times. V usage is TRBV5-6 and J usage is TRBJ1-2, with D possibly matching TRBD1 (6 bases). The CDR3 totals 15 residues. The V end lost 4 bases, the J end lost 3 bases, and 16 bases lay between the germline ends. In germline, CDR1 is SGHDT, CDR2 YYEEEE. In DNA form, the CDR3 reads TGTGCCAGCAGCATTGGACAGTTGAGGCACTATGGCTACACCTTC. It is translated as CASSIGQLRHYGYTF. Complete variable domain (other parts from reference TRBV5-6 and TRBJ1-2): DAGVTQSPTHLIKTRGQQVTLRCSPKSGHDTVSWYQQALGQGPQFIFQYYEEEERQRGNFPDRFSGHQFPNYSSELNVNALLLGDSALYLCASSIGQLRHYGYTFGSGTRLTVV.

The chain joins TRBV18 to TRBJ2-5, with D unclear. Trimming shortened V by 2 bases and J by 5 bases, and 18 bases separated the two germline ends. The germline CDR1 and CDR2 sequences are KGHSH and LQKENI. The CDR3 extends over 16 amino acids. The CDR3 coding sequence is TGTGCCAGCTCACCATGGTGGCAGAAGCCTGAGGAGACCCAGTACTTC. Amino acid sequence: CASSPWWQKPEETQYF.

The rearrangement joins TRBV12-3 or TRBV12-4 to TRBJ1-4; TRBD1 matches 10 bases. V was pared by 5 bases and J by 0 bases, with 12 bases of the junction left unmatched. The CDR3 length is 19 residues. The CDR3 here is CASSRTRGTGDSTNEKLFF. The CDR3 DNA reads TGTGCCAGCAGTCGCACCCGGGGGACAGGGGACTCAACTAATGAAAAACTGTTTTTT.

This clonotype has more than one count but fewer than ten. Relative to the germline gene, one junction end is altered; a read error may explain this. The chain carries TRBV6-5 and TRBJ2-5, with 7 positions matching TRBD2. In germline, CDR1 is MNHEY, CDR2 SVGAGI. There are 15 residues in the CDR3. The DNA of the CDR3 is TGTGCCAGCAGTTTCATGCTAGCGGACCAAGAGACCCAGTATTTC. Encoded protein: CASSFMLADQETQYF.

The chain couples TRBV20-1 to TRBJ2-5, with D perhaps TRBD1 (6 bases). V dropped 4 bases and J dropped 1 base, with 10 bases sitting between them. This CDR3 comprises 13 residues. In germline, CDR1 is DFQATT, CDR2 SNEGSKA (reference sequence). This CDR3 is CSANWGLQETQYF. The CDR3 DNA is TGCAGTGCTAACTGGGGGCTCCAAGAGACCCAGTACTTC.

This clonotype was seen a handful of times. The J gene is TRBJ2-6, the V gene TRBV7-9; D gene uncertain. CDR3 length: 16 residues. V was cut by 0 bases and J by 1 base, with 7 bases left in between. Germline loops: CDR1 SEHNR, CDR2 FQNEAQ (reference sequence). The CDR3 region is CASSLAGRSGANVLTF. In DNA, the CDR3 is TGTGCCAGCAGCTTAGCGGGTCGGTCTGGGGCCAACGTCCTGACTTTC. Supplemented by reference TRBV7-9 and TRBJ2-6, the full variable domain reads DTGVSQNPRHKITKRGQNVTFRCDPISEHNRLYWYRQTLGQGPEFLTYFQNEAQLEKSRLLSDRFSAERPKGSFSTLEIQRTEQGDSAMYLCASSLAGRSGANVLTFGAGSRLTVL.

The chain employs TRBV27 and TRBJ2-5; D call uncertain. The assigned J gene may be wrong: the sequence end matches TRBJ2-1 better. Germline V gene lookup returns CDR1 MNHEY and CDR2 SMNVEV (reference sequence). CDR3 length: 13 residues. CDR3 sequence reads: CASSLSQNNEQFF. CDR3 bases: TGTGCCAGCAGTTTATCCCAGAACAATGAGCAGTTCTTC.

The chain carries TRBV7-6 and TRBJ1-5; TRBD1 agrees at 10 bases. This CDR3 has 15 amino acids. V shed 4 bases and J 7 bases; nucleotides not matched to a gene: 7. The germline gives CDR1 SGHVS, CDR2 FNYEAQ. The CDR3 loop is CASSSGTGVKQPQHF. The DNA for the CDR3 is TGTGCCAGCAGCTCAGGGACAGGGGTAAAGCAGCCCCAGCATTTT.

This clonotype was seen only a few times. The chain couples TRBV20-1 to TRBJ2-5; D might be TRBD2 (5 bases). This CDR3 contains 12 residues. Germline V lookup: CDR1 DFQATT, CDR2 SNEGSKA (reference sequence). V shed 2 bases and J shed 7 bases, with 11 bases lying between them. The CDR3 spells CSARKSGGTQYF. CDR3 coding DNA: TGCAGTGCTAGAAAGAGCGGTGGGACCCAGTACTTC.

The chain joins TRBV20-1 to TRBJ2-5, with 8 bases identical to TRBD2. Germline lookup yields CDR1 DFQATT and CDR2 SNEGSKA (reference sequence). The CDR3 runs to 15 residues. The ends lost 2 bases at V and 2 bases at J; junction bases unmatched: 7. CDR3 protein: CSARRREAFQETQYF. Here the CDR3 DNA reads TGCAGTGCTAGACGGCGGGAGGCCTTTCAAGAGACCCAGTACTTC.

V usage is TRBV18 and J usage is TRBJ2-4; D call uncertain. Per the germline V gene, CDR1 is KGHSH and CDR2 is LQKENI. Trimming took 0 bases from V and 1 from J, leaving 4 bases between them. The CDR3 sequence is 14 residues long. The CDR3 sequence is CASSPPGAKNIQYF. Written as DNA, the CDR3 is TGTGCCAGCTCACCACCAGGGGCCAAAAACATTCAGTACTTC. The full variable domain, rest sourced from reference TRBV18 and TRBJ2-4, is NAGVMQNPRHLVRRRGQEARLRCSPMKGHSHVYWYRQLPEEGLKFMVYLQKENIIDESGMPKERFSAEFPKEGPSILRIQQVVRGDSAAYFCASSPPGAKNIQYFGAGTRLSVL.

V usage is TRBV5-1 and J usage is TRBJ2-2; D gene ambiguous. The CDR3 runs to 15 residues. From germline, CDR1 is SGHRS and CDR2 YFSETQ. V lost 0 bases and J 6 bases, leaving 12 bases between the germline ends. The CDR3 DNA follows: TGCGCCAGCAGCTTGGTACAGCTAAGGTCCGGGGAGCTGTTTTTT. It specifies CASSLVQLRSGELFF.

To note about this clonotype: Germline and junction disagree at one end, which may indicate a read error. The chain is built from TRBV7-2 and TRBJ1-2; 9 bases match TRBD1. Germline loops: CDR1 SGHTA, CDR2 FQGNSA. CDR3 length: 13 amino acids. CDR3 amino acids: CASSWTGDYGYPF. CDR3 coding DNA: TGTGCCAGCAGCTGGACAGGGGACTATGGCTACCCCTTC.

This clonotype came up many times. The J gene is TRBJ2-2, the V gene TRBV6-1; 7 bases match TRBD1. The CDR3 extends over 16 amino acids. The ends lost 6 bases at V and 0 bases at J; junction bases unmatched: 7. Germline V gene data show CDR1 as MNHNS and CDR2 as SASEGT. CDR3 region: CASRVHRGANTGELFF. The CDR3 nucleotides are TGTGCCAGCAGAGTACACAGGGGAGCGAACACCGGGGAGCTGTTTTTT.

This clonotype occurred many times. The chain couples TRBV7-2 to TRBJ1-2; TRBD1 matches at 8 bases. This CDR3 contains 14 residues. Germline CDR1 and CDR2: SGHTA and FQGNSA. V dropped 5 bases and J dropped 5; count of bases not matched to a gene: 7. CDR3 DNA: TGTGCCAGCAGCCGTCAGGGGGCGGGATATGGCTACACCTTC. Its protein is CASSRQGAGYGYTF.

This clonotype has more than one count but fewer than ten. J is TRBJ2-7 and V is TRBV28; the D gene is possibly TRBD2 (6 bases). The V gene's germline CDR1 is MDHEN and CDR2 SYDVKM. The CDR3 contains 14 residues. Trimming took off 6 bases at V and 0 bases at J, with 12 bases between the two ends. CDR3 coding DNA: TGTGCCAGCAGGGGGACTCTGAGCTCCTACGAGCAGTACTTC. It is translated as CASRGTLSSYEQYF.

This clonotype was seen a handful of times. This chain joins TRBV12-3 or TRBV12-4 and TRBJ2-5; TRBD1 aligns across 8 bases. The DNA end is more similar to TRBJ2-7, so the J call may be wrong. The CDR3 totals 15 residues. This CDR3 reads CASSAGTGSVYEQYF. The CDR3 bases are TGTGCCAGCAGCGCGGGGACAGGTAGCGTCTACGAGCAGTACTTC.

This clonotype was counted between two and nine times. The rearrangement links TRBV3-1 to TRBJ1-2; D remains unclear. Trimming removed 5 bases from V and 4 bases from J, with 8 bases in between. The CDR3 contains 12 residues. Looked up from germline, CDR1 is LGHDT and CDR2 is YNNKEL (reference sequence). This CDR3 is CASSGELYGYTF. CDR3 bases: TGTGCCAGCAGCGGGGAACTCTATGGCTACACCTTC.

This clonotype came up a few times. J is TRBJ2-5 and V is TRBV29-1; 12 bases match TRBD2. Germline V gene data show CDR1 as SQVTM and CDR2 as ANQGSEA. Unmatched junction bases numbered 5, after V lost 2 bases and J lost 4 bases. The CDR3 has 15 amino acids. The CDR3 DNA reads TGCAGCGTTGAAAACCTAGCGGGAGGGCCAGAGACCCAGTACTTC. Its protein is CSVENLAGGPETQYF.

The rearrangement uses TRBV7-2 and TRBJ2-1; 11 bases are shared with TRBD2. Germline loops: CDR1 SGHTA, CDR2 FQGNSA. The CDR3 extends over 13 amino acids. Losses at the gene ends were 11 bases for V and 7 bases for J; bases not matched to a gene: 7. CDR3 amino acids: CAGSGRAGNEQFF. The CDR3 coding sequence is TGTGCCGGTAGCGGGAGGGCCGGGAATGAGCAGTTCTTC.